Listed below are T cell receptor beta chains from one sample, sequenced in a study of OX40 agonist ivuxolimab in advanced cancers. This table comes from immunoSEQ multiplex PCR, and its TCRdb copy is limited to in-frame clones, with some not included. The data contain 20,000 to 25,000 clones, just under 85% of them singletons. The sequenced sample was CD4+ or CD8+ T cells sorted from blood, obtained in a trial of the OX40 agonist ivuxolimab. Receptors originate from an adult with an advanced solid tumor such as melanoma, head and neck, liver or kidney cancer. CDR3s include the opening cysteine and the closing phenylalanine or tryptophan. The D gene is left open where the match is weak. A clone size is listed for some rows: how often the clone was seen (once, few, many), or a class if it is expanded.

v_gene,j_gene,d_gene,abundance,CDR3aa,CDR3nt
TRBV28,TRBJ2-3,-,-,CASSFSPSTDTQYF,TGTGCCAGCAGCTTTTCTCCTAGCACAGATACGCAGTATTTT
TRBV2,TRBJ1-2,-,few,CASVGRSYGYTF,TGTGCCAGCGTCGGCAGGTCCTATGGCTACACCTTC
TRBV2,TRBJ2-7,TRBD2,-,CASSEWGESSGVYEQYF,TGTGCCAGCAGTGAGTGGGGGGAGAGTAGCGGGGTTTACGAGCAGTACTTC
TRBV19,TRBJ1-5,-,-,CASSMGQRNQPQHF,TGTGCCAGTAGTATGGGGCAGCGCAATCAGCCCCAGCATTTT
TRBV11-2,TRBJ2-7,TRBD2,-,CASSYTSGRTHEQYF,TGTGCCAGCAGCTATACTAGCGGGAGAACCCACGAGCAGTACTTC
TRBV10-1,TRBJ2-1,-,-,CASSDGTNEQFF,TGCGCCAGCAGTGACGGGACCAATGAGCAGTTCTTC
TRBV4-1,TRBJ2-2,-,-,CASSQIGLRTGELFF,TGCGCCAGCAGCCAAATTGGGTTGCGGACCGGGGAGCTGTTTTTT
TRBV6-1,TRBJ2-2,TRBD2,few,CASSAVAGATGELFF,TGTGCCAGCAGTGCTGTAGCGGGAGCTACCGGGGAGCTGTTTTTT
TRBV2,TRBJ2-7,-,-,CASRDGSSYEQYF,TGTGCCAGCAGGGACGGGAGTTCCTACGAGCAGTACTTC
TRBV11-1,TRBJ2-1,-,-,CASSPILKTYNEQFF,TGTGCCAGCAGCCCAATCCTAAAGACCTACAATGAGCAGTTCTTC
TRBV29-1,TRBJ2-7,TRBD2,-,CSAGLATREQYF,TGCAGCGCGGGACTAGCCACAAGAGAGCAGTACTTC
TRBV4-1,TRBJ1-2,-,few,CASSQDSQYYGYTF,TGCGCCAGCAGCCAAGATTCACAGTACTATGGCTACACCTTC
TRBV15,TRBJ2-7,-,few,CATSTEGEDEQYF,TGTGCCACCAGCACAGAGGGGGAGGACGAGCAGTACTTC
TRBV7-9,TRBJ2-6,TRBD1,-,CASSSLTGGSSGANVLTF,TGTGCCAGCAGCTCGTTGACAGGGGGTAGTTCTGGGGCCAACGTCCTGACTTTC
TRBV6-5,TRBJ1-2,-,few,CASSYSGGSNYGYTF,TGTGCCAGCAGTTACTCGGGCGGTTCGAACTATGGCTACACCTTC
TRBV29-1,TRBJ2-1,-,-,CSVEDVEGHSTYNEQFF,TGCAGCGTTGAAGATGTGGAGGGACATTCTACCTACAATGAGCAGTTCTTC
TRBV2,TRBJ2-7,TRBD2,-,CASSEGLAFIYEQYF,TGTGCCAGCAGTGAGGGACTAGCATTTATCTACGAGCAGTACTTC
TRBV5-1,TRBJ2-2,-,-,CASSRGRAGRGTGELFF,TGCGCCAGCAGCAGAGGACGGGCGGGTCGGGGCACCGGGGAGCTGTTTTTT
TRBV27,TRBJ2-1,TRBD2,-,CASSPGTISNEQFF,TGTGCCAGCAGTCCCGGGACTATAAGCAATGAGCAGTTCTTC
TRBV19,TRBJ2-5,-,-,CASSTQGHLETQYF,TGTGCCAGTAGTACCCAGGGACACTTAGAGACCCAGTACTTC
TRBV5-5,TRBJ2-7,-,few,CASSFSGYEQYF,TGTGCCAGCAGCTTCTCAGGCTACGAGCAGTACTTC
TRBV27,TRBJ2-3,TRBD2,-,CASSEQTSGIRADTQYF,TGTGCCAGCAGTGAACAGACTAGCGGGATTCGTGCAGATACGCAGTATTTT
TRBV9,TRBJ2-2,-,-,CASSDRVNTGELFF,TGTGCCAGCAGCGACAGGGTAAACACCGGGGAGCTGTTTTTT
TRBV7-9,TRBJ2-1,TRBD2,-,CASSPLERGGWEQFF,TGTGCCAGCAGCCCGCTCGAGCGGGGAGGGTGGGAGCAGTTCTTC
TRBV6-5,TRBJ2-7,-,-,CASSYSSGLHYEQYF,TGTGCCAGCAGTTACTCGAGTGGACTGCACTACGAGCAGTACTTC
TRBV29-1,TRBJ2-7,TRBD1,-,CSVRTGSYEQYF,TGCAGCGTCCGGACAGGCAGCTACGAGCAGTACTTC
TRBV11-2,TRBJ1-6,-,-,CASSLVGRQHNSPLHF,TGTGCCAGCAGCTTAGTTGGACGGCAACATAATTCACCCCTCCACTTT
TRBV6-5,TRBJ2-1,TRBD1,-,CASSYGGTGVEQFF,TGTGCCAGCAGTTACGGCGGGACAGGGGTTGAGCAGTTCTTC
TRBV14,TRBJ2-3,TRBD2,-,CASSQPDRDYIDTQYF,TGTGCCAGCAGCCAACCGGACCGGGACTACATAGATACGCAGTATTTT
TRBV28,TRBJ1-5,-,once,CASRERVDRPNQPQHF,TGTGCCAGCAGGGAAAGGGTCGACAGACCCAATCAGCCCCAGCATTTT
TRBV21-1,TRBJ2-1,-,-,CASSKVGTSEVYNEQFF,TGTGCCAGCAGCAAAGTGGGGACTAGCGAAGTCTACAATGAGCAGTTCTTC
TRBV29-1,TRBJ1-1,TRBD1,-,CSVHRGRIWAEAFF,TGCAGCGTTCACAGGGGGCGAATATGGGCTGAAGCTTTCTTT
TRBV5-1,TRBJ2-7,TRBD1,once,CASSLAGQSVNEQYF,TGCGCCAGCAGCTTGGCGGGACAGTCCGTGAACGAGCAGTACTTC
TRBV9,TRBJ2-1,-,-,CASSPPWGDEQFF,TGTGCCAGCAGCCCTCCGTGGGGGGATGAGCAGTTCTTC
TRBV7-8,TRBJ2-3,TRBD1,-,CASSLGQGGTDTQYF,TGTGCCAGCAGCCTGGGACAGGGCGGCACAGATACGCAGTATTTT
TRBV7-9,TRBJ2-5,-,-,CASSPDYQETQYF,TGTGCCAGCAGCCCGGACTACCAAGAGACCCAGTACTTC
TRBV4-1,TRBJ2-3,-,-,CASSPVLADTQYF,TGCGCCAGCAGCCCTGTGTTAGCAGATACGCAGTATTTT
TRBV7-6,TRBJ2-7,TRBD1,-,CASSSGQGRNEQYF,TGTGCCAGCAGCTCGGGACAGGGACGCAACGAGCAGTACTTC
TRBV11-3,TRBJ2-2,-,medium-sized,CASSLVVPAEGNTGELFF,TGTGCCAGCAGCTTAGTGGTCCCAGCGGAGGGGAACACCGGGGAGCTGTTTTTT
TRBV5-1,TRBJ2-3,TRBD2,many,CASNAGVGDTQYF,TGCGCCAGCAACGCGGGGGTGGGAGATACGCAGTATTTT
TRBV11-1,TRBJ2-7,-,-,CASSLGQTYEQYF,TGTGCCAGCAGCTTAGGACAGACATACGAGCAGTACTTC
TRBV11-2,TRBJ2-2,-,-,CASSLGDPPPGELFF,TGTGCCAGCAGCTTAGGCGACCCCCCGCCCGGGGAGCTGTTTTTT